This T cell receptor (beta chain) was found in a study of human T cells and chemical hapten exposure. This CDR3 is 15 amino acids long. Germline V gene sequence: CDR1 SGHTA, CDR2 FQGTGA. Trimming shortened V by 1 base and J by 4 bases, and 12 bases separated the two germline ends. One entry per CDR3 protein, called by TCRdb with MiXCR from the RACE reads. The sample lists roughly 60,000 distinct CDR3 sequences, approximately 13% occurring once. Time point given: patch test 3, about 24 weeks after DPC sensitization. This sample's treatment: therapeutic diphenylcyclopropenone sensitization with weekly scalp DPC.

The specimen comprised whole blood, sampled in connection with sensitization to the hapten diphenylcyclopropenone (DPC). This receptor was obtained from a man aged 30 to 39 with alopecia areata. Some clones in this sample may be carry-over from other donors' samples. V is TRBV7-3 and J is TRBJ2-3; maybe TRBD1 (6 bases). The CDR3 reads CASSLIGQPPDTQYF. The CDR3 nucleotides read TGTGCCAGCAGCTTAATCGGACAGCCCCCAGATACGCAGTATTTT.